The rows below give T cell receptor beta chains drawn from one sample of a study of memory CD4+ T cells and cytomegalovirus serostatus. The repertoire was sequenced with immunoSEQ multiplex PCR; TCRdb's copy has only in-frame clones and lacks some. The sample contains 70,000 or so clones, 60% to 80% of which appear only once. Sequenced: memory CD4+ T cells from blood. The source of these receptors is an adult in good health and CMV-seropositive. Both conserved end residues are part of each CDR3. A D gene is named only where the DNA matches it firmly. The size entry is marked missing in some rows and otherwise reads once, few, many or a size class.

cdr3_aa	cdr3_nt	v_call	j_call	d_call	clone_size
CSVVGTFANTQYF	TGCAGCGTTGTTGGGACTTTCGCCAATACGCAGTATTTT	TRBV29-1	TRBJ2-3	-	-
CASSEGRASNQPQHF	TGTGCCAGCAGTGAGGGCAGGGCGAGCAATCAGCCCCAGCATTTT	TRBV2	TRBJ1-5	-	-
CASSPLAVDGEFF	TGTGCCAGCAGCCCCCTAGCTGTAGATGGGGAGTTCTTC	TRBV9	TRBJ2-1	-	-
CASSTPGQVGGNGYTF	TGTGCCAGTAGTACACCGGGACAGGTTGGAGGGAATGGCTACACCTTC	TRBV19	TRBJ1-2	TRBD1	-
CAKYTGNNEKLFF	TGTGCCAAATACACAGGGAATAATGAAAAACTGTTTTTT	TRBV13	TRBJ1-4	-	-
CATERQGQPQHF	TGTGCCACTGAAAGGCAGGGTCAGCCCCAGCATTTT	TRBV19	TRBJ1-5	-	-
CASSFTGTSELFF	TGTGCCAGCAGCTTCACCGGGACTAGCGAGCTGTTTTTT	TRBV14	TRBJ2-2	TRBD2	-
CSVEGPGQLEAFF	TGCAGCGTTGAAGGTCCGGGACAGCTTGAAGCTTTCTTT	TRBV29-1	TRBJ1-1	TRBD1	-
CASSLQGDYGYTF	TGCGCCAGCAGCTTACAGGGGGACTATGGCTACACCTTC	TRBV5-1	TRBJ1-2	TRBD1	-
CASSYGQGQGREKLFF	TGCGCCAGCAGCTACGGACAGGGACAGGGGAGGGAAAAACTGTTTTTT	TRBV5-1	TRBJ1-4	TRBD1	-
CSVEGGFGAGKFF	TGCAGCGTTGAAGGGGGATTTGGGGCGGGAAAGTTCTTC	TRBV29-1	TRBJ2-1	-	-
CASEGTDTGELFF	TGCGCCAGCGAAGGGACAGACACCGGGGAGCTGTTTTTT	TRBV10-1	TRBJ2-2	TRBD1	-
CASSSTGGSNQPQHF	TGTGCCAGCAGTTCCACAGGGGGAAGCAATCAGCCCCAGCATTTT	TRBV2	TRBJ1-5	TRBD1	-
CASSQRGWETQYF	TGTGCCAGCAGCCAAAGAGGATGGGAGACCCAGTACTTC	TRBV4-2	TRBJ2-5	-	-
CASSILASGRGEQFF	TGTGCCAGTAGTATACTGGCTAGCGGGAGGGGTGAGCAGTTCTTC	TRBV19	TRBJ2-1	TRBD2	-
CASSLIRGSPEAFF	TGCGCCAGCAGCCTTATAAGGGGCTCACCTGAAGCTTTCTTT	TRBV10-1	TRBJ1-1	-	-
CAWSKGSGIYNEQFF	TGTGCCTGGAGCAAGGGTAGCGGGATTTACAATGAGCAGTTCTTC	TRBV30	TRBJ2-1	TRBD2	-
CASSLRSGDTEAFF	TGTGCCAGCAGTTTAAGGTCAGGCGACACTGAAGCTTTCTTT	TRBV27	TRBJ1-1	-	-
CASTETGMNTEAFF	TGCGCCAGCACCGAAACAGGGATGAACACTGAAGCTTTCTTT	TRBV10-2	TRBJ1-1	-	-
CASSRQGDTEAFF	TGTGCCAGCAGCCGACAGGGGGACACTGAAGCTTTCTTT	TRBV9	TRBJ1-1	TRBD1	many
CASSLAWQGLYGYTF	TGCGCCAGCAGCTTGGCATGGCAGGGCCTCTATGGCTACACCTTC	TRBV5-1	TRBJ1-2	-	-
CASGLVLGTPRLLELFF	TGTGCTAGTGGTTTGGTACTTGGGACCCCCCGACTACTCGAGCTGTTTTTT	TRBV12-5	TRBJ2-2	-	-
CAWSQNEGDTQYF	TGTGCCTGGAGTCAAAACGAGGGGGATACGCAGTATTTT	TRBV30	TRBJ2-3	-	-
CAWARDPGKLFF	TGTGCCTGGGCCCGTGACCCGGGAAAACTGTTTTTT	TRBV30	TRBJ1-4	-	-
CSVEVTGGQPYLNNEQFF	TGCAGCGTTGAAGTCACCGGGGGCCAACCCTACTTGAACAATGAGCAGTTCTTC	TRBV29-1	TRBJ2-1	-	once
CASSLRRGINEKLFF	TGTGCCAGCAGCCTCAGGCGAGGGATTAATGAAAAACTGTTTTTT	TRBV13	TRBJ1-4	-	few
CASSPGQGMEYEQYF	TGTGCCAGCAGCCCGGGACAGGGGATGGAGTACGAGCAGTACTTC	TRBV7-2	TRBJ2-7	TRBD1	-
CASHDRTAMNTEAFF	TGCGCCAGCCACGACAGGACAGCGATGAACACTGAAGCTTTCTTT	TRBV10-2	TRBJ1-1	-	-
CASSLRRDTEAFF	TGTGCCAGCAGTTTACGACGAGACACTGAAGCTTTCTTT	TRBV27	TRBJ1-1	-	-
CASSSLGNEQFF	TGTGCCAGCAGCTCCCTAGGCAATGAGCAGTTCTTC	TRBV5-6	TRBJ2-1	-	-
CASSVGVSGTDTQYF	TGTGCCAGCAGCGTAGGGGTTAGCGGCACAGATACGCAGTATTTT	TRBV9	TRBJ2-3	-	-
CASSLGSGPKDYEQYF	TGTGCCAGCAGCTTAGGTTCAGGGCCGAAAGACTACGAGCAGTACTTC	TRBV7-6	TRBJ2-7	-	-
CASSLGGEAFF	TGTGCCAGCAGCCTAGGGGGGGAGGCTTTCTTT	TRBV25-1	TRBJ1-1	-	once
CASRLVVRDGGVGETQYF	TGTGCAAGTCGCTTAGTTGTCCGGGACGGAGGGGTTGGGGAGACCCAGTACTTC	TRBV12-2	TRBJ2-5	-	few
CASSRESFTDMQYF	TGTGCCAGCAGCCGGGAGAGCTTCACAGATATGCAGTATTTT	TRBV11-2	TRBJ2-3	-	-
CASSSLAMNTEAFF	TGTGCCAGCAGCTCTCTCGCCATGAACACTGAAGCTTTCTTT	TRBV28	TRBJ1-1	-	-
CASSYSIRAGYGYTF	TGTGCCAGCAGTTACTCTATCAGGGCAGGCTATGGCTACACCTTC	TRBV6-5	TRBJ1-2	-	-
CASSGGWNEQFF	TGTGCCAGCAGTGGGGGCTGGAATGAGCAGTTCTTC	TRBV2	TRBJ2-1	-	-
CASSQGAGNTIYF	TGTGCCAGCTCACAGGGGGCTGGAAACACCATATATTTT	TRBV18	TRBJ1-3	-	-
CASSSLAYRTDTQYF	TGTGCCAGCAGCTCTCTCGCATACCGCACAGATACGCAGTATTTT	TRBV7-2	TRBJ2-3	-	-
CASSLQGVRTDTQYF	TGTGCCAGCAGCTTACAGGGTGTAAGAACAGATACGCAGTATTTT	TRBV11-2	TRBJ2-3	-	few
CASSFRGNNSPLHF	TGTGCCAGCAGTTTCAGGGGAAATAATTCACCCCTCCACTTT	TRBV28	TRBJ1-6	-	-